This T cell receptor (beta chain) is from a study of T-cell reconstitution after alpha-beta-depleted transplantation in children. Construction of the TCRbeta library involved unique molecular identifiers. TCRdb reprocessed the PCR reads via MiXCR and lists one record per CDR3 protein. Among hundreds of thousands of distinct CDR3 sequences listed, about 30% were seen once. V gave up 4 bases and J gave up 4 bases; unmatched junction bases: 3. Germline V lookup: CDR1 MGHDK, CDR2 SYGVNS. The CDR3 covers 14 residues. This chain joins TRBV25-1 and TRBJ2-1, with 8 bases lining up with TRBD1. This receptor was identified in a human donor who donated a stem cell graft to a child with aplastic anemia. Specimen: PBMCs from the stem cell graft donor, collected from the stem cell graft. The CDR3 reads CASSGGQDYNEQFF. Here the CDR3 DNA reads TGTGCCAGCAGTGGGGGACAGGATTACAATGAGCAGTTCTTC.